A selection of T cell receptor beta chains follows, all from one sample in a study of T-cell memory formation after mild COVID-19. TCRdb called the 5' RACE reads again in MiXCR, with one record for every CDR3 protein. The table lists around 260,000 distinct CDR3 sequences, around 15% of them singletons, with 22% in the top ten. The sequenced sample was PBMCs or a T cell subset sorted from them (not recorded which). Receptors originate from a man between 18 and 35 years old who had mild COVID-19 (a few samples of this study predate the infection). Cell type and time point are not known. CDR3s include the opening cysteine and the closing phenylalanine or tryptophan. The D gene is left open where the match is weak. Where a row states a size, it is once, few, many or the class of an expanded clone; other rows omit it.

d_gene: -
j_gene: TRBJ2-5
abundance: few
v_gene: TRBV12-3/TRBV12-4
CDR3aa: CASSYRGGTQYF
CDR3nt: TGTGCCAGCAGTTACCGGGGAGGGACCCAGTACTTC

d_gene: -
j_gene: TRBJ1-4
abundance: few
v_gene: TRBV6-6
CDR3aa: CASSYPDRQRNNEKLFF
CDR3nt: TGTGCCAGCAGCTATCCCGATCGACAGAGGAATAATGAAAAACTGTTTTTT

d_gene: -
j_gene: TRBJ1-3
abundance: few
v_gene: TRBV5-1
CDR3aa: CASRIGGAYLSANTIYF
CDR3nt: TGCGCCAGCAGAATTGGCGGGGCCTACCTCTCAGCAAACACCATATATTTT

d_gene: -
j_gene: TRBJ2-1
abundance: -
v_gene: TRBV2
CDR3aa: CASQGTSYNEQFF
CDR3nt: TGTGCCAGCCAGGGAACGTCCTACAATGAGCAGTTCTTC

d_gene: -
j_gene: TRBJ2-5
abundance: -
v_gene: TRBV7-2
CDR3aa: CASSSQIVGQETQNF
CDR3nt: TGTGCCAGCAGCTCTCAAATAGTAGGCCAAGAGACCCAGAACTTC

d_gene: TRBD2
j_gene: TRBJ2-3
abundance: few
v_gene: TRBV6-2/TRBV6-3
CDR3aa: CASSYSASGSTDTQYF
CDR3nt: TGTGCCAGCAGTTACTCGGCTAGCGGTAGCACAGATACGCAGTATTTT

d_gene: TRBD2
j_gene: TRBJ2-5
abundance: -
v_gene: TRBV7-2
CDR3aa: CASSWTSGGAQTQYF
CDR3nt: TGTGCCAGCAGCTGGACTAGCGGGGGGGCTCAGACCCAGTACTTC

d_gene: -
j_gene: TRBJ2-2
abundance: few
v_gene: TRBV7-2
CDR3aa: CASSLVSGVVGELFF
CDR3nt: TGTGCCAGCAGCTTAGTTTCGGGGGTTGTCGGGGAGCTGTTTTTT

d_gene: -
j_gene: TRBJ2-6
abundance: many
v_gene: TRBV5-1
CDR3aa: CASSLARTMSSGANVLTF
CDR3nt: TGCGCCAGCAGCTTGGCACGGACGATGAGCTCTGGGGCCAACGTCCTGACTTTC

d_gene: TRBD1
j_gene: TRBJ1-1
abundance: few
v_gene: TRBV3-1
CDR3aa: CASSRTGGTEAFF
CDR3nt: TGTGCCAGCAGCAGGACAGGGGGCACTGAAGCTTTCTTT

d_gene: TRBD1
j_gene: TRBJ2-5
abundance: -
v_gene: TRBV7-6
CDR3aa: CASSPWTGGEETQYF
CDR3nt: TGTGCCAGCAGCCCCTGGACAGGGGGCGAGGAGACCCAGTACTTC

d_gene: TRBD1
j_gene: TRBJ1-6
abundance: -
v_gene: TRBV10-3
CDR3aa: CAIRQDRVTYNSPLHF
CDR3nt: TGTGCCATCAGACAAGACAGGGTCACCTATAATTCACCCCTCCACTTT

d_gene: TRBD1
j_gene: TRBJ1-1
abundance: -
v_gene: TRBV29-1
CDR3aa: CSVSGTGMTEAFF
CDR3nt: TGCAGCGTATCCGGGACAGGGATGACTGAAGCTTTCTTT

d_gene: -
j_gene: TRBJ2-3
abundance: -
v_gene: TRBV11-2
CDR3aa: CASSHVGGGYTQYF
CDR3nt: TGTGCCAGCAGCCACGTGGGGGGCGGGTATACGCAGTATTTT

d_gene: TRBD2
j_gene: TRBJ2-3
abundance: few
v_gene: TRBV10-3
CDR3aa: CAVLEERTSGSYTDTQYF
CDR3nt: TGTGCCGTCCTTGAAGAGAGGACTAGCGGGAGTTACACAGATACGCAGTATTTT

d_gene: -
j_gene: TRBJ1-2
abundance: few
v_gene: TRBV7-9
CDR3aa: CASSGGRRGVHYGYTF
CDR3nt: TGTGCCAGCAGCGGAGGTCGAAGGGGGGTGCACTATGGCTACACCTTC

d_gene: TRBD1
j_gene: TRBJ1-1
abundance: -
v_gene: TRBV9
CDR3aa: CASSPHRGRTEAFF
CDR3nt: TGTGCCAGCAGTCCACACAGGGGGAGGACTGAAGCTTTCTTT

d_gene: -
j_gene: TRBJ2-1
abundance: few
v_gene: TRBV4-3
CDR3aa: CASSQDGGGYEQFF
CDR3nt: TGCGCCAGCAGCCAAGATGGTGGGGGGTATGAGCAGTTCTTC

d_gene: TRBD1
j_gene: TRBJ1-4
abundance: -
v_gene: TRBV6-5
CDR3aa: CASSYSGTGAEKLFF
CDR3nt: TGTGCCAGCAGTTACTCGGGGACAGGGGCCGAAAAACTGTTTTTT

d_gene: -
j_gene: TRBJ1-5
abundance: -
v_gene: TRBV3-1
CDR3aa: CASSPDSSGQPQHF
CDR3nt: TGTGCCAGCAGCCCGGACAGCTCAGGGCAGCCCCAGCATTTT

d_gene: -
j_gene: TRBJ2-1
abundance: few
v_gene: TRBV6-6
CDR3aa: CASSSVVYNEQFF
CDR3nt: TGTGCCAGCAGTTCCGTCGTATACAATGAGCAGTTCTTC

d_gene: -
j_gene: TRBJ2-5
abundance: few
v_gene: TRBV7-2
CDR3aa: CASSFSITETQYF
CDR3nt: TGTGCCAGCAGCTTTTCAATAACGGAGACCCAGTACTTC

d_gene: -
j_gene: TRBJ2-3
abundance: few
v_gene: TRBV20-1
CDR3aa: CSSTRQGRTDTQYF
CDR3nt: TGCAGTTCAACCCGGCAGGGCAGGACAGATACGCAGTATTTT

d_gene: -
j_gene: TRBJ1-4
abundance: few
v_gene: TRBV2
CDR3aa: CASSESEKLFF
CDR3nt: TGTGCCAGCAGTGAAAGTGAAAAACTGTTTTTT

d_gene: -
j_gene: TRBJ1-1
abundance: few
v_gene: TRBV12-3/TRBV12-4
CDR3aa: CASSLAVMNTEAFF
CDR3nt: TGTGCCAGCAGTTTAGCGGTAATGAACACTGAAGCTTTCTTT

d_gene: -
j_gene: TRBJ2-4
abundance: -
v_gene: TRBV7-3
CDR3aa: CASSLGEGDIQYF
CDR3nt: TGTGCCAGCAGCTTAGGGGAGGGGGACATTCAGTACTTC

d_gene: -
j_gene: TRBJ2-5
abundance: few
v_gene: TRBV5-6
CDR3aa: CASSSTDLLTQYF
CDR3nt: TGTGCCAGCAGCTCGACAGATCTTTTGACCCAGTACTTC

d_gene: -
j_gene: TRBJ1-1
abundance: few
v_gene: TRBV28
CDR3aa: CASRGGRTEAFF
CDR3nt: TGTGCCAGCAGGGGGGGGCGGACTGAAGCTTTCTTT

d_gene: -
j_gene: TRBJ2-2
abundance: few
v_gene: TRBV11-2
CDR3aa: CASSLDLGTGELFF
CDR3nt: TGTGCCAGCAGCTTAGATTTGGGCACCGGGGAGCTGTTTTTT

d_gene: TRBD1
j_gene: TRBJ2-7
abundance: few
v_gene: TRBV4-3
CDR3aa: CASSQSTWTGDEQYF
CDR3nt: TGCGCCAGCAGCCAGTCGACTTGGACAGGGGACGAGCAGTACTTC

d_gene: -
j_gene: TRBJ2-3
abundance: few
v_gene: TRBV7-6
CDR3aa: CASSLGGGPGDTQYF
CDR3nt: TGTGCCAGCAGCTTAGGGGGGGGGCCAGGAGATACGCAGTATTTT

d_gene: TRBD2
j_gene: TRBJ2-3
abundance: few
v_gene: TRBV7-3
CDR3aa: CASSSGASGGITQYF
CDR3nt: TGTGCCAGCAGCTCCGGGGCTAGCGGGGGAATAACGCAGTATTTT

d_gene: -
j_gene: TRBJ1-2
abundance: -
v_gene: TRBV29-1
CDR3aa: CSVDWPGSFYGYTF
CDR3nt: TGCAGCGTTGATTGGCCAGGGTCTTTTTATGGCTACACCTTC

d_gene: TRBD1
j_gene: TRBJ2-3
abundance: few
v_gene: TRBV7-3
CDR3aa: CASSTGTASTDTQYF
CDR3nt: TGTGCCAGCAGCACCGGGACAGCCAGCACAGATACGCAGTATTTT

d_gene: -
j_gene: TRBJ2-6
abundance: few
v_gene: TRBV28
CDR3aa: CASSLMGAAGANVLTF
CDR3nt: TGTGCCAGCAGTTTAATGGGGGCGGCTGGGGCCAACGTCCTGACTTTC

d_gene: TRBD1
j_gene: TRBJ2-5
abundance: many
v_gene: TRBV29-1
CDR3aa: CSVRTGRETQYF
CDR3nt: TGCAGCGTACGGACAGGGAGGGAGACCCAGTACTTC

d_gene: TRBD2
j_gene: TRBJ2-3
abundance: few
v_gene: TRBV20-1
CDR3aa: CSASPRTSVRTDTQYF
CDR3nt: TGCAGTGCTTCCCCCAGAACTAGCGTTCGCACAGATACGCAGTATTTT

d_gene: TRBD1
j_gene: TRBJ1-6
abundance: few
v_gene: TRBV25-1
CDR3aa: CASGRDSGYSPLHF
CDR3nt: TGTGCCAGCGGTCGGGACAGCGGATATTCACCCCTCCACTTT

d_gene: TRBD2
j_gene: TRBJ2-7
abundance: few
v_gene: TRBV4-1
CDR3aa: CASSQERGAYEQYF
CDR3nt: TGCGCCAGCAGCCAAGAGCGGGGGGCCTACGAGCAGTACTTC

d_gene: -
j_gene: TRBJ1-1
abundance: -
v_gene: TRBV18
CDR3aa: CASSPPNGGTNTEAFF
CDR3nt: TGTGCCAGCTCACCACCGAATGGCGGCACGAACACTGAAGCTTTCTTT

d_gene: -
j_gene: TRBJ2-3
abundance: few
v_gene: TRBV20-1
CDR3aa: CSARQASSTDTQYF
CDR3nt: TGCAGTGCGCGACAGGCTTCTAGCACAGATACGCAGTATTTT

d_gene: TRBD1
j_gene: TRBJ2-5
abundance: -
v_gene: TRBV12-3/TRBV12-4
CDR3aa: CASSSGTGGLETQYF
CDR3nt: TGTGCCAGCAGCTCCGGGACAGGGGGTCTGGAGACCCAGTACTTC

d_gene: -
j_gene: TRBJ2-1
abundance: -
v_gene: TRBV5-1
CDR3aa: CASSLLGGLRNEQFF
CDR3nt: TGCGCCAGCAGCTTGCTTGGGGGGCTCCGGAATGAGCAGTTCTTC

d_gene: TRBD1
j_gene: TRBJ1-1
abundance: few
v_gene: TRBV6-4
CDR3aa: CASSESTGTGGGRAFF
CDR3nt: TGTGCCAGCAGTGAGAGCACCGGGACAGGGGGCGGGAGAGCTTTCTTT

d_gene: -
j_gene: TRBJ1-2
abundance: few
v_gene: TRBV7-2
CDR3aa: CASTPLRGDYGYTF
CDR3nt: TGTGCCAGCACCCCCCTGAGGGGCGACTATGGCTACACCTTC

d_gene: -
j_gene: TRBJ1-6
abundance: few
v_gene: TRBV27
CDR3aa: CASSFMGGAWSPLHF
CDR3nt: TGTGCCAGCAGTTTCATGGGGGGCGCTTGGTCACCCCTCCACTTT

d_gene: -
j_gene: TRBJ2-1
abundance: many
v_gene: TRBV7-9
CDR3aa: CASSSTGYNEQFF
CDR3nt: TGTGCCAGCAGCTCCACAGGGTACAATGAGCAGTTCTTC

d_gene: -
j_gene: TRBJ2-2
abundance: -
v_gene: TRBV24-1
CDR3aa: CATSDNRVDTGELFF
CDR3nt: TGTGCCACCAGTGATAACAGGGTGGACACCGGGGAGCTGTTTTTT

d_gene: -
j_gene: TRBJ2-3
abundance: -
v_gene: TRBV12-3/TRBV12-4
CDR3aa: CASTLDGDTDTQYF
CDR3nt: TGTGCCAGCACCTTAGACGGGGACACAGATACGCAGTATTTT

d_gene: TRBD2
j_gene: TRBJ2-3
abundance: -
v_gene: TRBV24-1
CDR3aa: CATSDLPPSGGSTDTQYF
CDR3nt: TGTGCCACCAGTGATTTGCCGCCCAGCGGGGGTTCCACAGATACGCAGTATTTT

d_gene: -
j_gene: TRBJ1-1
abundance: many
v_gene: TRBV7-2
CDR3aa: CASSWDTSEAFF
CDR3nt: TGTGCCAGCAGCTGGGACACGTCTGAAGCTTTCTTT

d_gene: -
j_gene: TRBJ2-3
abundance: once
v_gene: TRBV7-2
CDR3aa: CASSLGGSADTQYF
CDR3nt: TGTGCCAGCAGCTTAGGGGGTAGCGCAGATACGCAGTATTTT

d_gene: TRBD2
j_gene: TRBJ2-3
abundance: -
v_gene: TRBV6-5
CDR3aa: CASSIRGLASTDTQYF
CDR3nt: TGTGCCAGCAGTATCCGGGGACTAGCTAGCACAGATACGCAGTATTTT

d_gene: -
j_gene: TRBJ1-1
abundance: -
v_gene: TRBV12-3/TRBV12-4
CDR3aa: CASSPGGGEYTEAFF
CDR3nt: TGTGCCAGCAGTCCCGGGGGGGGTGAGTACACTGAAGCTTTCTTT

d_gene: TRBD1
j_gene: TRBJ2-7
abundance: once
v_gene: TRBV5-4
CDR3aa: CASSPTGAPVYEQYF
CDR3nt: TGTGCCAGCAGCCCGACAGGGGCTCCCGTCTACGAGCAGTACTTC

d_gene: -
j_gene: TRBJ2-7
abundance: -
v_gene: TRBV6-5
CDR3aa: CASSYSGGPSYEQYF
CDR3nt: TGTGCCAGCAGTTACTCGGGGGGCCCCTCCTACGAGCAGTACTTC

d_gene: -
j_gene: TRBJ2-1
abundance: many
v_gene: TRBV4-3
CDR3aa: CASSEGTASYNEQFF
CDR3nt: TGCGCCAGCAGCGAGGGGACGGCCTCCTACAATGAGCAGTTCTTC

d_gene: -
j_gene: TRBJ2-5
abundance: -
v_gene: TRBV20-1
CDR3aa: CSARVGASQETQYF
CDR3nt: TGCAGTGCTAGAGTTGGGGCTAGCCAAGAGACCCAGTACTTC

d_gene: -
j_gene: TRBJ1-6
abundance: many
v_gene: TRBV7-9
CDR3aa: CASSLVRGGSPLHF
CDR3nt: TGTGCCAGCAGCTTAGTCAGGGGTGGTTCACCCCTCCACTTT

d_gene: TRBD1
j_gene: TRBJ1-2
abundance: few
v_gene: TRBV20-1
CDR3aa: CSAAGTAYGYTF
CDR3nt: TGCAGTGCTGCCGGGACAGCCTATGGCTACACCTTC